This T cell receptor (beta chain) was captured by sequencing in a study of T cell changes during pregnancy in multiple sclerosis. Germline values: CDR1 SGHVS, CDR2 FNYEAQ. There are 17 residues in the CDR3. V was cut by 3 bases and J by 0 bases, with 14 bases left in between. Sequencing was performed with immunoSEQ multiplex PCR; in TCRdb, only in-frame clones are kept and a portion is missing. The sample has approximately 50,000 clones, 91% seen once. The chain links TRBV7-6 to TRBJ1-4, with D possibly being TRBD1 (6 bases). This specimen consisted of CD8+ T cells from peripheral blood mononuclear cells, obtained after pregnancy. The sequence was obtained from a female donor with multiple sclerosis, enrolled in a pregnancy study. CDR3 nucleotide sequence: TGTGCCAGCAGCTTCGGACCTGCAGGGGCAACTAATGAAAAACTGTTTTTT. Translated: CASSFGPAGATNEKLFF.